The 5 T cell receptor beta chains reported below all come from one sample, sequenced in a study of blood T cell repertoires in COVID-19. Measured with immunoSEQ multiplex PCR; TCRdb has only the in-frame clones, and not every one. Among approximately 120,000 clones listed, just under 90% were seen once. Sequencing was carried out using peripheral blood. The origin of the receptors is a human donor in a cohort sampled during active COVID-19.

This chain links TRBV5-1 with TRBJ2-3, with 7 bases identical to TRBD2. The CDR3 extends over 16 amino acids. Trimming cost V 0 bases and J 2 bases; bases outside gene matches: 6. Germline lookup yields CDR1 SGHRS and CDR2 YFSETQ. CDR3: CASSLASAGATDTQYF. DNA for the CDR3: TGCGCCAGCAGCTTGGCTTCGGCGGGAGCCACAGATACGCAGTATTTT.

The chain is built from TRBV10-3 and TRBJ1-2; 9 bases map to TRBD1. Germline trimming cut 0 bases from V and 6 bases from J; bases unmatched to any gene: 11. Germline loops: CDR1 ENHRY, CDR2 SYGVKD. The length of the CDR3 is 17 residues. The CDR3 nucleotides are TGTGCCATCAGTGAGTCGAGGTCCAGGGACAGGGACCATGGCTACACCTTC. It encodes CAISESRSRDRDHGYTF.

Note on this clone: A junction end diverges from the germline sequence, so it may reflect a read error. The chain uses TRBV12-5 and TRBJ2-3; 9 nucleotides match TRBD2. Germline-derived CDR1 and CDR2 are LGHNT and FRNRAP. This CDR3 has 17 residues. CDR3 DNA: TGTGCTTGTGGCCGGGGGGGGCGGGGGGGCCGGACAGATACGCAGTATTTT. Its translation is CACGRGGRGGRTDTQYF.

This chain joins TRBV7-6 and TRBJ1-2; 7 bases are a match to TRBD1. Trimming took 5 bases from V and 0 from J; bases not matched to a gene: 6. The CDR3 sequence is 15 residues long. In germline, CDR1 is SGHVS, CDR2 FNYEAQ. The CDR3 coding sequence is TGTGCCAGCAGCCTGGGGACAGCGACTAACTATGGCTACACCTTC. Its protein is CASSLGTATNYGYTF. The whole variable domain, remainder taken from reference TRBV7-6 and TRBJ1-2, is GAGVSQSPRYKVTKRGQDVALRCDPISGHVSLYWYRQALGQGPEFLTYFNYEAQQDKSGLPNDRFSAERPEGSISTLTIQRTEQRDSAMYRCASSLGTATNYGYTFGSGTRLTVV.

This clone has more than one count but fewer than ten. This sequence joins TRBV4-2 and TRBJ2-3; the D gene is possibly TRBD2 (6 bases). Deletions cut 0 bases from V and 7 bases from J, with 17 bases between. From germline, CDR1 is LGHNA and CDR2 YNFKEQ. This CDR3 is built from 16 residues. The CDR3 sequence: CASSQEGRGVSNTQYF. CDR3 nucleotides: TGTGCCAGCAGCCAAGAGGGGCGCGGGGTTTCGAATACGCAGTATTTT.